This T cell receptor beta chain was found in a study of blood T cell repertoires in COVID-19. About the study: From the United States, Italy and Spain came samples of acute and convalescent COVID-19. PBMCs, B-cell-depleted T cells, or T cells were the source of the cDNA or gDNA that made up the material.

Seattle-derived patients entered the study during active infection and were followed longitudinally. The CDR3 spans 15 residues. The germline gives CDR1 MGHRA, CDR2 YSYEKL. J was trimmed by 0 bases and V by 4 bases; bases with no gene match: 5. Under the authors' procedure: Reference gene primer amplification gave estimated nucleated cell counts. The protocol was immunoSEQ multiplex PCR, while the TCRdb copy is restricted to in-frame clones and leaves out a portion. For V, J and clone size, that table is used; D and trimming come from the DNA. The table lists 300,000 to 400,000 clones, about 87% of them singletons, with 2.3% in the top ten.

The rearrangement links TRBV4-1 to TRBJ1-2; 7 nucleotides align to TRBD1. The sequencing sample was made of peripheral blood. The sequence was collected from a woman aged 55-70 years with COVID-19, enrolled during active disease. CDR3 amino acids: CASSRAQGPNYGYTF. CDR3 sequence (DNA): TGCGCCAGCAGCCGAGCACAGGGGCCTAACTATGGCTACACCTTC.